Here is one TCR beta chain with its context. What antigen it recognizes has not been identified. Base qualities were left out, and no much larger clone turns up one base away. Additional DNA sequences in this sample encode the identical CDR3. TCRbeta CDR3 regions were amplified from genomic DNA using the immunoSEQ Assay, a bias-controlled multiplex PCR. As for the original processing: The number of nucleated cells in each sample was estimated by amplification of reference gene primers within the assay. Sequence reads were collapsed and filtered to measure the absolute abundance of every unique TCRbeta CDR3 rearrangement. For each sample, productive Simpson clonality was calculated as the square root of Simpson's diversity index across productive rearrangements. Sourced from immuneACCESS, this table was stored by TCRdb with only in-frame sequences that have V and J called. A share of the clones is absent; for the studies checked, an unresolved V gene accounts for under half, and the remainder has no known explanation. That table gives V, J and clone size, and the DNA gave D and trimming. This sample has roughly 700,000 clones in its table, and more than 80% of those were observed once. The top ten clones comprise under 0.3% of the sample.

These data belong to a study of blood T cell repertoires in COVID-19 (dated by TCRdb to about 2020). Describing the broader study: Samples covering the acute and convalescent phases of COVID-19 were provided by collaborators in the United States, Italy and Spain. Subjects who had been exposed to COVID-19, were actively infected with it, or had recovered from it provided the deeply sampled blood TCRbeta repertoires that made up the dataset. Where available, HLA class I and class II types were obtained from metadata supplied by the sample provider rather than from assay-based typing. The samples were drawn from two sources: the first 160 participants of the ongoing ImmuneRACE study, and 1,200 or so subjects contributed by 6 global collaborators. The repertoires were made available in a free public database intended to serve as a resource for research on the immune response to SARS-CoV-2. The material from the prospective study consisted of cDNA or gDNA derived from T cells, B-cell-depleted T cells, or PBMCs. A de-identified subject ID, COVID-19 status, age in years and sex were almost always included in the sample metadata.

Each collaborating institution followed its own protocols to collect whole blood in K2EDTA tubes. For TCRbeta analysis, collaborator samples were shipped as frozen whole blood, as isolated PBMCs, or as DNA extracted from either sample type. V loses 3 bases, J loses 4 bases, and the germline ends lie 9 bases apart. The CDR3 starts with the cysteine, ends with the phenylalanine, and has 13 residues. Left in the record is the CDR3 DNA by itself, 39 bases read in frame from the first base. CDR1 and CDR2 are read off the germline V gene as KGHSH and LQKENI. What the work shows at the level of the full study, not this receptor alone: How much clinical and demographic metadata was included differed by source and by participant, and the metadata was provided uncurated.

Recombination connected TRBV18 to TRBJ1-2; the D segment cannot be called with confidence. The receptor was isolated from a woman under 30 with acute or convalescent COVID-19. Sequenced input: peripheral blood. The CDR3: CASSPDSSYGYTF. The nucleotides are TGTGCCAGCTCACCCGACTCTTCCTATGGCTACACCTTC.